This T cell receptor (beta chain) stems from a study of cytomegalovirus exposure and HLA in healthy donors. Study-wide points: Most TCR sequences showed up rarely, but some public TCRs showed up in many donors.

Use of 60 Vbeta and 13 Jbeta primers characterized the PCR. Measured with immunoSEQ multiplex PCR; TCRdb has only the in-frame clones, and not every one. The table includes 170,000 or so clones, 70% to 85% detected once. Worth noting for this clone: Its target is not known.

This CDR3 has 19 residues. Trimming cost V 6 bases and J 4 bases; bases outside gene matches: 13. Germline assignment: CDR1 LNHDA and CDR2 SQIVND (reference sequence). The chain links TRBV19 to TRBJ2-2, with 14 bases aligning to TRBD2. This receptor was taken from a woman aged 30 to 39 in good health and CMV-seronegative. The sample was PBMCs. CDR3 sequence (DNA): TGTGCCAGTAGAACACCGGAAAGGGGACTAGCGGGAGTCACCGGGGAGCTGTTTTTT. Amino acid sequence: CASRTPERGLAGVTGELFF.